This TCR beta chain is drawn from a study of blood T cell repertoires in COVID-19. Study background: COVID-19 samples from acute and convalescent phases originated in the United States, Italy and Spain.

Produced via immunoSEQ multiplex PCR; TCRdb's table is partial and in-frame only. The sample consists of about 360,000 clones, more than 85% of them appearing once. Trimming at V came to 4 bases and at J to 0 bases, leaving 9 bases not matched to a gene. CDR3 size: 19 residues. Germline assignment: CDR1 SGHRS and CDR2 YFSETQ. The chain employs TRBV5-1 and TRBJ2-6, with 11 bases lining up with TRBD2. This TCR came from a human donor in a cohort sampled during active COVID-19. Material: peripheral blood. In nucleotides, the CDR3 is TGCGCCAGCAGCACCCAAGGACTAGCGGGTCTCTCTGGGGCCAACGTCCTGACTTTC. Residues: CASSTQGLAGLSGANVLTF.